This TCR beta chain was found in a study of beta chain features in type 1 diabetes. Study context: Examination of sorted cells across all samples involved more than 100,000,000 cells. Study-wide findings and caveats: Comparison showed that naive, central memory and Treg TCRB repertoires appeared more similar among patients than among healthy donors.

This clone was seen more than once but under ten times. Its target is unknown. As every portion of the isolated RNA was reverse transcribed, the sequencing read expressed TCRB transcripts. TCRdb's table, derived via immunoSEQ multiplex PCR, lists solely in-frame clones and lacks some. The sample includes over 700,000 clones, 15% to 20% of them seen just once. The CDR3 length is 15 residues. In germline, CDR1 is LNHDA, CDR2 SQIVND (reference sequence). The V gene end was trimmed by 4 bases and the J gene end by 4 bases; junction bases not matched to a gene: 3. The sequence derives from a woman in her late teens or twenties in good health. V gene TRBV19 combines with J gene TRBJ2-2, with 10 bases lining up with TRBD1. Material for sequencing was naive CD4+ T cells from blood. CDR3: CASSTGTGATGELFF. CDR3 nucleotide sequence: TGTGCCAGTAGTACCGGGACAGGGGCCACCGGGGAGCTGTTTTTT.